This T cell receptor (beta chain) was recovered during a study of blood T cell repertoires in COVID-19. The wider study: Samples came from the United States, Italy and Spain, spanning acute and convalescent COVID-19.

Trimming pared 4 bases from V and 3 bases from J, leaving 16 bases between. Per germline, CDR1 SGHRS and CDR2 YFSETQ. The CDR3 has 15 residues. Using immunoSEQ multiplex PCR, the repertoire was profiled, and TCRdb retains in-frame clones only, with some absent. This sample has fewer than 150,000 clones; about 85% occur once, and the top ten carry 4.3%. This sequence joins TRBV5-1 and TRBJ2-5; D perhaps matches TRBD2 (6 bases). Sample: peripheral blood. The clonotype comes from a human donor in a cohort sampled during active COVID-19. The CDR3 is CASSPRRRDEETQYF. The CDR3 DNA reads as TGCGCCAGCAGCCCCCGGAGGAGGGATGAAGAGACCCAGTACTTC.